The 26 T cell receptor beta chains given below trace back to one sample, sequenced in a study of OX40 agonist ivuxolimab in advanced cancers. Clones were read by immunoSEQ multiplex PCR, and TCRdb kept only the in-frame ones, dropping some. The repertoire holds tens of thousands of clones, with roughly 92% as singletons. This sample comprised CD4+ or CD8+ T cells sorted from blood, obtained in a trial of the OX40 agonist ivuxolimab. The receptor source for this set is an adult with an advanced solid tumor such as melanoma, head and neck, liver or kidney cancer.

This clone was counted a few times. The chain has TRBV4-2 and TRBJ2-2; 8 positions match TRBD1. Losses at the gene ends were 0 bases for V and 6 bases for J; bases not matched to a gene: 6. The CDR3 is 16 amino acids. Germline V CDR1 and CDR2: LGHNA, YNFKEQ. The CDR3 coding sequence is TGTGCCAGCAGCCAAGACAGAACAGGGGGTGCCGGGGAGCTGTTTTTT. Protein sequence: CASSQDRTGGAGELFF.

This clone appeared once. This chain connects TRBV29-1 to TRBJ2-5; TRBD1 matches 9 bases. The germline V gene encodes CDR1 SQVTM and CDR2 ANQGSEA. The CDR3 extends over 13 amino acids. Trimming took 4 bases from V and 9 from J; bases not matched to a gene: 9. CDR3 bases: TGCAGCGTTGCAGGGACAGGGAGCATGGCCCAGTACTTC. It encodes CSVAGTGSMAQYF.

The chain links TRBV4-1 to TRBJ1-2; possible D gene TRBD1, 6 bases. This CDR3 spans 15 amino acids. Deletions cut 0 bases from V and 4 bases from J, with 12 bases between. From germline, CDR1 is MGHRA and CDR2 YSYEKL. The CDR3 reads CASSQDTGSAYGYTF. The CDR3 region has the DNA TGCGCCAGCAGCCAAGATACAGGGTCGGCCTATGGCTACACCTTC.

The V gene is TRBV7-2, the J gene TRBJ1-2, with D perhaps matching TRBD1 (6 bases). Germline lookup yields CDR1 SGHTA and CDR2 FQGNSA. The V end lost 0 bases, the J end lost 3 bases, and 11 bases lay between the germline ends. There are 15 residues in the CDR3. CDR3 sequence (DNA): TGTGCCAGCAGCTTAGCGAGGGGGGGGTACTATGGCTACACCTTC. This codes for CASSLARGGYYGYTF.

The chain couples TRBV11-2 to TRBJ2-5, with D unclear. Germline loops: CDR1 SGHAT, CDR2 FQNNGV. V gave up 5 bases and J gave up 5 bases, with 6 bases separating them. This CDR3 contains 11 residues. In DNA, the CDR3 is TGTGCCAGCAGCGCCGGGGAGACCCAGTACTTC. Encoded protein: CASSAGETQYF.

V and J are TRBV6-6 and TRBJ2-7; D possibly corresponds to TRBD1 (6 bases). Germline V gives CDR1 MNHNY, CDR2 SVGAGI (reference sequence). Trimming took 4 bases from V and 2 from J, leaving 15 bases between them. This CDR3 spans 15 amino acids. This CDR3 is CASSSSEAGAYEQYF. In DNA form, the CDR3 reads TGTGCCAGCAGTTCCTCCGAGGCAGGGGCCTACGAGCAGTACTTC.

V gene TRBV27 combines with J gene TRBJ1-1; 8 positions agree with TRBD1. The J segment lost 7 bases and the V segment lost 6 bases, leaving 16 bases of the junction unmatched. Germline CDR1 is MNHEY and CDR2 is SMNVEV (reference sequence). The CDR3 covers 16 residues. CDR3 loop: CASSPIGDYRGIEAFF. The DNA of the CDR3 is TGTGCCAGCAGCCCTATCGGGGATTACAGGGGGATTGAAGCTTTCTTT.

The genes are TRBV5-1 and TRBJ2-3, with 15 nucleotides matching TRBD2. The CDR3 is 21 amino acids. Germline CDR1 and CDR2: SGHRS and YFSETQ. The V segment lost 1 base and the J segment 5 bases; nucleotides outside the gene matches: 17. CDR3 in amino acids: CASSLLWTSGGAVRVQDTQYF. For the CDR3, the DNA is TGCGCCAGCAGCTTGCTTTGGACTAGCGGGGGGGCGGTCAGAGTCCAAGATACGCAGTATTTT.

The chain combines TRBV27 with TRBJ2-3; the D call may be TRBD1 or TRBD2 (5 bases each). From germline, CDR1 is MNHEY and CDR2 SMNVEV (reference sequence). The V and J ends lost 3 bases and 2 bases respectively, with 21 bases between them. The CDR3 totals 18 residues. The CDR3: CASSFLGVVPSDTDTQYF. DNA of the CDR3: TGTGCCAGCAGTTTCTTGGGGGTCGTACCTTCGGACACAGATACGCAGTATTTT.

The chain carries TRBV30 and TRBJ1-2; possible D gene TRBD1, 5 bases. The V gene's germline CDR1 is GTSNPN and CDR2 SVGIG (reference sequence). The CDR3 is made up of 15 amino acids. Trimming removed 0 bases at V and 5 bases at J, with 16 bases between. CDR3 DNA sequence: TGTGCCTGGAGTGTATGGAACTTAGAGGGGTATGGCTACACCTTC. It is translated as CAWSVWNLEGYGYTF.

This clone is a singleton in its sample. The chain links TRBV5-6 to TRBJ1-4, with TRBD1 as a possible D gene (6 bases). The CDR3 has 15 residues. In germline, CDR1 is SGHDT, CDR2 YYEEEE. V lost 2 bases, J lost 11 bases, and 19 bases lay in between. The CDR3 DNA reads as TGTGCCAGCAGCTTTTCCGGAGGGGGGATGAGGAAACTGTTTTTT. Amino acid sequence: CASSFSGGGMRKLFF.

The chain carries TRBV6-6 and TRBJ1-2; 8 bases match TRBD1. The CDR3 loop spans 14 amino acids. The trim removed 6 bases at V and 5 bases at J, leaving 8 bases unmatched. Germline V gene lookup returns CDR1 MNHNY and CDR2 SVGAGI (reference sequence). The CDR3 region is CASRVTGEGYGYTF. Written as DNA, the CDR3 is TGTGCCAGCAGGGTGACAGGGGAAGGGTATGGCTACACCTTC.

V gene TRBV27 combines with J gene TRBJ2-5; D is uncertain. The assigned J gene may be wrong: the sequence end matches TRBJ2-7 better. Germline V gene data show CDR1 as MNHEY and CDR2 as SMNVEV (reference sequence). The CDR3 is made up of 13 amino acids. In DNA form, the CDR3 reads TGTGCCAGCAGTTTATTGGAAAATTACGAGCAGTACTTC. Translated: CASSLLENYEQYF.

The chain combines TRBV7-9 with TRBJ2-1; TRBD2 matches at 10 bases. Germline assignment: CDR1 SEHNR and CDR2 FQNEAQ (reference sequence). V lost 3 bases and J lost 13; bases outside the gene matches: 12. The CDR3 totals 15 residues. CDR3: CASSLSGRAQGLQFF. The CDR3 region has the DNA TGTGCCAGCAGCTTGAGCGGGAGGGCCCAGGGCCTTCAGTTCTTC.

The chain links TRBV9 to TRBJ1-6; D not certain. Trimming pared 3 bases from V and 10 bases from J, leaving 11 bases between. Germline V gives CDR1 SGDLS, CDR2 YYNGEE. The CDR3 is 13 amino acids. The CDR3 nucleotides are TGTGCCAGCAGCGCCGCGTTTTCATCACCCCTCCACTTT. Its translation is CASSAAFSSPLHF. Supplemented by reference TRBV9 and TRBJ1-6, the full variable domain reads DSGVTQTPKHLITATGQRVTLRCSPRSGDLSVYWYQQSLDQGLQFLIQYYNGEERAKGNILERFSAQQFPDLHSELNLSSLELGDSALYFCASSAAFSSPLHFGNGTRLTVT.

The chain uses TRBV6-1 and TRBJ1-3, with 7 bases that match TRBD1. The V gene end was trimmed by 4 bases and the J gene end by 0 bases; junction bases not matched to a gene: 6. The CDR3 covers 16 residues. Per germline, CDR1 MNHNS and CDR2 SASEGT. The CDR3 sequence is CASSVSTGSSGNTIYF. Here the CDR3 DNA reads TGTGCCAGCAGTGTATCGACAGGGAGCTCTGGAAACACCATATATTTT.

The chain employs TRBV5-4 and TRBJ1-1, with D uncertain. This CDR3 has 13 amino acids. Trimming took 0 bases from V and 2 from J, leaving 5 bases between them. CDR1 SGHNT and CDR2 YYREEE come from the germline V gene (reference sequence). In DNA, the CDR3 is TGTGCCAGCAGCTTGGAGGTTAACACTGAAGCTTTCTTT. This codes for CASSLEVNTEAFF.

The rearrangement joins TRBV11-2 to TRBJ1-2; 11 nucleotides line up with TRBD1. Trimming at V came to 9 bases and at J to 8 bases, leaving 11 bases not matched to a gene. Germline V gene lookup returns CDR1 SGHAT and CDR2 FQNNGV. The CDR3 loop spans 14 amino acids. The CDR3 DNA is TGTGCCAGTCGGAGGACAGGGGGCGCGGGAGGCTACACCTTC. Its translation: CASRRTGGAGGYTF.

The V gene is TRBV19, the J gene TRBJ2-3, with D perhaps being TRBD1 or TRBD2 (6 bases each). Trimming took off 11 bases at V and 8 bases at J, with 17 bases between the two ends. The CDR3 sequence is 12 residues long. Germline lookup yields CDR1 LNHDA and CDR2 SQIVND (reference sequence). The CDR3 DNA reads as TGTGCCGGCGTGGGGGGCTGGGGTACGCAGTATTTT. Translating it yields CAGVGGWGTQYF.

This clone was counted a few times. This chain links TRBV25-1 with TRBJ2-5, with D perhaps TRBD2 (6 bases). Germline values: CDR1 MGHDK, CDR2 SYGVNS. The length of the CDR3 is 14 residues. The V end was cut by 3 bases, the J end by 5 bases, with 13 bases between. The CDR3 nucleotides are TGTGCCAGCAGTGAGACGGGCCGGGGGGAGACCCAGTACTTC. Amino acid sequence: CASSETGRGETQYF.

This clone is a singleton in its sample. The V gene is TRBV7-9, the J gene TRBJ2-5; 11 positions match TRBD1. Germline assignment: CDR1 SEHNR and CDR2 FQNEAQ (reference sequence). This CDR3 region has 15 residues. J gave up 3 bases and V 5 bases, and 5 bases lay outside the gene matches. The CDR3 loop reads CASSPQGQGEETQYF. The CDR3 nucleotides read TGTGCCAGCAGCCCCCAGGGACAGGGGGAAGAGACCCAGTACTTC.

The chain has TRBV7-3 and TRBJ2-3; D is uncertain. In germline, CDR1 is SGHTA, CDR2 FQGTGA. The ends were cut back, 4 bases at V and 5 bases at J, with 10 bases in the middle. This CDR3 region has 13 residues. The CDR3: CASSSYREDTQYF. CDR3 sequence (DNA): TGTGCCAGCAGCTCTTATAGGGAAGATACGCAGTATTTT. Based on the CDR3 plus reference TRBV7-3 and TRBJ2-3, the full variable domain is GAGVSQTPSNKVTEKGKYVELRCDPISGHTALYWYRQSLGQGPEFLIYFQGTGAADDSGLPNDRFFAVRPEGSVSTLKIQRTERGDSAVYLCASSSYREDTQYFGPGTRLTVL.

This clone was seen once. The V and J genes are TRBV9 and TRBJ1-3; 10 nucleotides agree with TRBD1. Germline trimming cut 0 bases from V and 4 bases from J; bases unmatched to any gene: 4. From germline, CDR1 is SGDLS and CDR2 YYNGEE. The CDR3 loop spans 16 amino acids. The CDR3 loop reads CASSVGQGAVGNTIYF. The CDR3 DNA reads TGTGCCAGCAGCGTAGGACAGGGGGCCGTAGGAAACACCATATATTTT.

The chain couples TRBV19 to TRBJ1-3; possible D gene TRBD1, 5 bases. The CDR3 has 16 amino acids. The V end lost 4 bases, the J end lost 3 bases, and 16 bases lay between the germline ends. CDR1 LNHDA and CDR2 SQIVND come from the germline V gene (reference sequence). For the CDR3, the DNA is TGTGCCAGTAGTAGCCTCGCGGGGACGGATGGAAACACCATATATTTT. Encoded protein: CASSSLAGTDGNTIYF.

The V gene is TRBV5-1, the J gene TRBJ2-7, with D maybe TRBD2 (7 bases). The length of the CDR3 is 15 residues. The germline V gene has CDR1 SGHRS and CDR2 YFSETQ. Trimming removed 4 bases at V and 4 bases at J, with 18 bases between. In nucleotides, the CDR3 is TGCGCCAGCAGCCTGGCCCCCGGGGGGCTGTACGAGCAGTACTTC. Amino acid sequence: CASSLAPGGLYEQYF.

This chain joins TRBV27 and TRBJ2-5; 13 bases line up with TRBD2. Trimming took 8 bases from V and 5 from J; bases not matched to a gene: 11. This CDR3 spans 16 amino acids. CDR1 and CDR2 (germline): MNHEY, SMNVEV (reference sequence). The CDR3 loop is CASGLLAGGPVETQYF. CDR3 in DNA: TGTGCCAGCGGCTTACTAGCGGGAGGGCCGGTTGAGACCCAGTACTTC.